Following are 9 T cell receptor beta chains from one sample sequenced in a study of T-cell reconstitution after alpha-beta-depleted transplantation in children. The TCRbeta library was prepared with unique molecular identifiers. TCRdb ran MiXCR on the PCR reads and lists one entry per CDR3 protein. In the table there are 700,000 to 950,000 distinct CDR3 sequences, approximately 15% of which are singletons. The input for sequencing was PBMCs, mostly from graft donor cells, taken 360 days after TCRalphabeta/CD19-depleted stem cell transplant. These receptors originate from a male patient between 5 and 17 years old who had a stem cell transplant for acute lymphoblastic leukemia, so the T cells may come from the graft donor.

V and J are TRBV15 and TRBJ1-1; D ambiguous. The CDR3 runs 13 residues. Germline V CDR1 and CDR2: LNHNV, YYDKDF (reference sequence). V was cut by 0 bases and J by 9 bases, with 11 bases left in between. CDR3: CATSRDPGGQAFF. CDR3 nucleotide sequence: TGTGCCACCAGCAGAGATCCGGGCGGACAAGCTTTCTTT.

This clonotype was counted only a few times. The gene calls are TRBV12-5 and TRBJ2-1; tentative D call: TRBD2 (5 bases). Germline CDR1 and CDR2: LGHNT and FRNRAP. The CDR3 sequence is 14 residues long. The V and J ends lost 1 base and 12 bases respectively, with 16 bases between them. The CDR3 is CASGLGTFNQGQFF. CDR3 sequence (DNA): TGTGCTAGTGGTTTGGGGACTTTCAACCAAGGGCAGTTCTTC. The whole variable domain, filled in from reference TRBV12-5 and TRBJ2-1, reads DARVTQTPRHKVTEMGQEVTMRCQPILGHNTVFWYRQTMMQGLELLAYFRNRAPLDDSGMPKDRFSAEMPDATLATLKIQPSEPRDSAVYFCASGLGTFNQGQFFGPGTRLTVL.

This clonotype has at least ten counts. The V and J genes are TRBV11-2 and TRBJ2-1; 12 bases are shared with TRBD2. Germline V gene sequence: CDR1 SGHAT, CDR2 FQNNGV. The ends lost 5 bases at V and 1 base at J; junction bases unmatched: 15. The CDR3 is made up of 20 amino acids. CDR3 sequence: CASSPPTSGRYTRSYNEQFF. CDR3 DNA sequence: TGTGCCAGCAGCCCACCGACTAGCGGGAGATATACAAGGTCCTACAATGAGCAGTTCTTC.

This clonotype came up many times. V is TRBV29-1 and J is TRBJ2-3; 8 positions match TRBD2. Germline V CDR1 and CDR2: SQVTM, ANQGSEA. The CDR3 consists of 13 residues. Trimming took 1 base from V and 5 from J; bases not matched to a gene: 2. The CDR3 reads CSVEGLAGDTQYF. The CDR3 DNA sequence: TGCAGCGTTGAAGGGCTAGCGGGAGATACGCAGTATTTT.

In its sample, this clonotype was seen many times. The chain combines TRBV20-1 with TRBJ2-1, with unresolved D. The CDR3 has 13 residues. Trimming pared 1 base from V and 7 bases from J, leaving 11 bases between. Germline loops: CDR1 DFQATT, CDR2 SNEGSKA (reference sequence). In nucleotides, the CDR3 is TGCAGTGCTAGAGTTCAACAAGGGAATGAGCAGTTCTTC. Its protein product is CSARVQQGNEQFF.

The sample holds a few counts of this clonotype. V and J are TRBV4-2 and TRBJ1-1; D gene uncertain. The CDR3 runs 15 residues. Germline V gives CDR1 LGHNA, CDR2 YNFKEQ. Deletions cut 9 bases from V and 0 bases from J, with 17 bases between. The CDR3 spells CASTPAGLMNTEAFF. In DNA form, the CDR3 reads TGTGCCAGTACGCCCGCGGGCCTAATGAACACTGAAGCTTTCTTT.

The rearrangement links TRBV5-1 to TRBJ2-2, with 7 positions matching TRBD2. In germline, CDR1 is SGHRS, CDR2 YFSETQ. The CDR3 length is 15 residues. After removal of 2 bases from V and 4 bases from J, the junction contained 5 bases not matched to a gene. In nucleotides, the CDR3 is TGCGCCAGCAGCTTATCGGGAGGAGTCACCGGGGAGCTGTTTTTT. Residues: CASSLSGGVTGELFF.

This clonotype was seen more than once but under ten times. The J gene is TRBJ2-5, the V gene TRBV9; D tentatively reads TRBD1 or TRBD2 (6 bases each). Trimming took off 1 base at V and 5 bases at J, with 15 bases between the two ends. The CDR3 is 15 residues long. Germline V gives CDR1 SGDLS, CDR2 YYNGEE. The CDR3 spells CASSVSSGGGETQYF. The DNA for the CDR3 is TGTGCCAGCAGCGTATCCAGCGGAGGGGGGGAGACCCAGTACTTC. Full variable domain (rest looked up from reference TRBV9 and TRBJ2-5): DSGVTQTPKHLITATGQRVTLRCSPRSGDLSVYWYQQSLDQGLQFLIQYYNGEERAKGNILERFSAQQFPDLHSELNLSSLELGDSALYFCASSVSSGGGETQYFGPGTRLLVL.

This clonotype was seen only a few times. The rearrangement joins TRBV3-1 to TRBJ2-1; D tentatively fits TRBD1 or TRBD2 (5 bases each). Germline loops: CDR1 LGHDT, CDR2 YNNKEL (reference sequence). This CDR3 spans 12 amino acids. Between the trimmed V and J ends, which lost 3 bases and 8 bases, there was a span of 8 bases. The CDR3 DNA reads TGTGCCAGCAGCCACGAGGGGTATGAGCAGTTCTTC. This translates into CASSHEGYEQFF.